The source of this TCR beta chain is a study of T cell responses to AZD1222 COVID-19 vaccine. With V trimmed by 8 bases and J by 6 bases, 14 bases remained unmatched. CDR1 MNHEY and CDR2 SVGAGI come from the germline V gene. The CDR3 spans 15 residues. Overall study findings and caveats: Females outnumbered males among donors, who were mostly white British; clonal diversity was possibly underestimated. At baseline, just 6 or 7 AZD1222 recipients tested seropositive. At 160-218 and 743-854, vaccine-associated CD4 TCRs were dominant, and they spanned spike.

Comment on this clone: As yet, its antigen is unknown.

Method: immunoSEQ multiplex PCR; TCRdb's copy keeps in-frame clones and lacks some. The repertoire holds fewer than 120,000 clones, with approximately 94% as singletons. The clonotype originates from an adult who received the AZD1222 COVID-19 vaccine. V gene TRBV6-5 combines with J gene TRBJ2-7; 9 bases match TRBD1. The sample in question was peripheral blood, obtained 28 days after the second AZD1222 dose. CDR3 sequence reads: CASCPGTGTFTEQYF. The CDR3, as DNA: TGTGCCAGCTGCCCCGGGACAGGGACTTTCACCGAGCAGTACTTC.